This T cell receptor beta chain stems from a study of type 1 regulatory T cells. Across the study: This in vitro CD4 product, T-allo10, is enriched for Tr1 cells and alloantigen-specific. Study-level findings and limits: Compared with non-type 1 regulatory T cells, type 1 regulatory T cells showed a more restricted TCR repertoire.

Each CDR3 protein gets one entry after TCRdb re-called the reads with MiXCR. Of roughly 62,000 distinct CDR3 sequences listed, less than 65% were seen once; the top ten hold about 1.7%. The ends were cut back, 0 bases at V and 3 bases at J, with 7 bases in the middle. Germline V gives CDR1 SGDLS, CDR2 YYNGEE. This CDR3 comprises 15 residues. Comments on this clonotype: Its antigen is currently unknown.

The sample consisted of cultured non-Tr1 T cells, either the whole culture or a sorted T cell fraction (not recorded which). The clonotype comes from a human donor in good health. The chain is built from TRBV9 and TRBJ2-6, with D unresolved. This CDR3 is CASSVGTLGANVLTF. The CDR3 nucleotides are TGTGCCAGCAGCGTAGGAACTCTTGGGGCCAACGTCCTGACTTTC.